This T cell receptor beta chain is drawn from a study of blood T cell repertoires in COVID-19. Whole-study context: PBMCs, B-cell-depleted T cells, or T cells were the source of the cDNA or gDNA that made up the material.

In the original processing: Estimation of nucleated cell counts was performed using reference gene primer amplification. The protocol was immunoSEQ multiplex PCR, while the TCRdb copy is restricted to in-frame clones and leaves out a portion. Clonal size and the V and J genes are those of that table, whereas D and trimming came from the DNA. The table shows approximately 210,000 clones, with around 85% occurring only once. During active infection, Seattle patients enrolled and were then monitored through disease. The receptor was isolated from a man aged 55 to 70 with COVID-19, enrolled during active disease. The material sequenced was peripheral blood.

Here the CDR3 reads CASSQGAQALRTDTQYF. The CDR3 region has the DNA TGTGCCAGCAGCCAAGGGGCCCAAGCACTCCGCACAGATACGCAGTATTTT. The J gene is TRBJ2-3, the V gene TRBV4-2; D uncertain. The ends were cut back, 1 base at V and 1 base at J, with 15 bases in the middle. Germline CDR1 reads LGHNA; CDR2 reads YNFKEQ. The CDR3 contains 17 residues.